This T cell receptor beta chain was identified in a study of blood T cell repertoires in COVID-19. Overall study context: Sources were T cells, B-cell-depleted T cells, or PBMCs; the material itself was cDNA or gDNA.

Participants, 18 to 89 years old, spanned about 26 US areas. Donors in Cohort 3 who had recovered were those with two negative PCRs, healthcare professional clearance, or resolution of their symptoms. Original methodology: Amplification of reference gene primers was used by the study to estimate nucleated cell counts. Clones were read by immunoSEQ multiplex PCR, and TCRdb kept only the in-frame ones, dropping some. V, J and clone size reflect that table, while D and trimming were determined from the DNA. This table has approximately 310,000 clones, 70% to 90% appearing once. Unmatched junction bases numbered 10, after V lost 4 bases and J lost 2 bases. From germline, CDR1 is LGHDT and CDR2 YNNKEL (reference sequence). This CDR3 has 16 amino acids.

This chain joins TRBV3-1 (or the pseudogene TRBV3-2) and TRBJ1-1; TRBD1 matches at 7 bases. The specimen was PBMCs or T cells enriched from blood (not recorded which). This TCR came from a man aged 25-40 years who had recovered from COVID-19. The CDR3 DNA follows: TGTGCCAGCAGCCTTTCCTTTGGGACAGCTAACACTGAAGCTTTCTTT. It specifies CASSLSFGTANTEAFF.